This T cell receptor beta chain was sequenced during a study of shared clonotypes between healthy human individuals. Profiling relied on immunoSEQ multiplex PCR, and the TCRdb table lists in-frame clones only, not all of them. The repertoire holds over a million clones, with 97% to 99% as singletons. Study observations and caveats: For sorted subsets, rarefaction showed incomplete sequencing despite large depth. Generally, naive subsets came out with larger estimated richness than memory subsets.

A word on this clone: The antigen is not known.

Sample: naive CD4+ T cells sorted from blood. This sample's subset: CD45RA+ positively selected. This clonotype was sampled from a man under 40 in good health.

CDR3 nucleotide sequence: TGTGCCAGCAGCTCGCTAGCGGTGAACACCGGGGAGCTGTTTTTT. Amino acids: CASSSLAVNTGELFF. The chain links TRBV7-3 to TRBJ2-2; 7 bases fit TRBD2. The V gene end was trimmed by 4 bases and the J gene end by 1 base; junction bases not matched to a gene: 3. The CDR3 contains 15 residues. CDR1 is SGHTA, CDR2 FQGTGA, per germline.